The rows below give T cell receptor beta chains drawn from one sample of a study of glioma-infiltrating T cells after dendritic cell vaccination. Assay used: immunoSEQ multiplex PCR; TCRdb lists only in-frame clones, some missing. The repertoire holds about 76,000 clones, with around 86% as singletons. The sample in question was blood, obtained after dendritic cell vaccination. These receptors were obtained from a human donor with glioblastoma. The CDR3 runs from the conserved cysteine through the conserved F or W. A D gene is named only where the DNA matches it firmly. Size is stated for part of the rows, as once, few or many counts, or as a class when the clone is expanded.

len,d_gene,abundance,j_gene,v_gene,CDR3aa,CDR3nt
14,TRBD2,NA,TRBJ2-5,TRBV11-1,CASTLGGVQETQYF,TGTGCCAGCACCCTTGGGGGGGTCCAAGAGACCCAGTACTTC
12,NA,NA,TRBJ2-7,TRBV5-1,CASSRTNTEQYF,TGCGCCAGCAGCAGGACAAACACCGAGCAGTACTTC
15,NA,once,TRBJ1-3,TRBV18,CASSPNPGSGNTIYF,TGTGCCAGCTCACCAAACCCGGGCTCTGGAAACACCATATATTTT
14,NA,NA,TRBJ1-1,TRBV7-2,CASSSWTGNTEAFF,TGTGCCAGCAGCTCTTGGACTGGAAACACTGAAGCTTTCTTT
15,TRBD1,NA,TRBJ2-7,TRBV11-2,CASSLVTGGSYEQYF,TGTGCCAGCAGCTTAGTCACAGGGGGATCCTACGAGCAGTACTTC
13,TRBD1,once,TRBJ2-5,TRBV25-1,CASRDRGRETQYF,TGTGCCAGCAGGGACAGGGGTAGGGAGACCCAGTACTTC
15,NA,few,TRBJ1-1,TRBV5-1,CASSSLVQKNTEAFF,TGCGCCAGCAGCTCCCTCGTCCAGAAGAACACTGAAGCTTTCTTT
15,TRBD1,NA,TRBJ2-7,TRBV7-9,CASSLDRGAGYEQYF,TGTGCCAGCAGCTTGGACAGGGGTGCTGGATACGAGCAGTACTTC
17,TRBD1,NA,TRBJ2-7,TRBV5-1,CASSLVLGDRYSYEQYF,TGCGCCAGCAGCTTGGTATTAGGGGACAGATACTCCTACGAGCAGTACTTC
13,NA,NA,TRBJ2-1,TRBV5-5,CASSLGQRNEQFF,TGTGCCAGCAGCTTGGGTCAGAGGAATGAGCAGTTCTTC
13,NA,NA,TRBJ2-7,TRBV7-6,CASRATGSYEQYF,TGTGCCAGCAGGGCAACAGGGTCCTACGAGCAGTACTTC
14,TRBD1,NA,TRBJ2-5,TRBV6-6,CASSYSDRKETQYF,TGTGCCAGCAGTTACTCGGACAGGAAAGAGACCCAGTACTTC
17,TRBD2,NA,TRBJ2-7,TRBV7-9,CASSLALAGISSYEQYF,TGTGCCAGCAGCTTAGCACTAGCGGGGATAAGCTCCTACGAGCAGTACTTC
14,TRBD1,NA,TRBJ2-3,TRBV5-4,CASSGTASTDTQYF,TGTGCCAGCAGCGGGACAGCTAGCACAGATACGCAGTATTTT
11,TRBD1,NA,TRBJ1-2,TRBV7-2,CASSLDRGHTF,TGTGCCAGCAGCTTAGACAGGGGCCACACCTTC
14,TRBD1,NA,TRBJ1-2,TRBV5-1,CASSSGQFNYGYTF,TGCGCCAGCAGTTCGGGACAGTTCAACTATGGCTACACCTTC
14,NA,NA,TRBJ2-3,TRBV11-3,CASSLAGPTDTQYF,TGTGCCAGCAGCTTGGCGGGACCCACAGATACGCAGTATTTT
19,TRBD2,NA,TRBJ2-1,TRBV9,CASSALGVTSGSSYNEQFF,TGTGCCAGCAGCGCGTTAGGGGTGACTAGCGGGAGTTCCTACAATGAGCAGTTCTTC
15,TRBD2,once,TRBJ2-3,TRBV13,CASSLGLAGADTQYF,TGTGCCAGCAGCTTAGGACTAGCGGGGGCAGATACGCAGTATTTT
13,TRBD1,once,TRBJ1-2,TRBV30,CAWSGGGDYGYTF,TGTGCCTGGAGTGGAGGGGGCGACTATGGCTACACCTTC
14,TRBD2,NA,TRBJ2-7,TRBV6-4,CANSVRTSGYEQYF,TGTGCCAACTCAGTGAGGACTAGCGGCTACGAGCAGTACTTC
14,NA,once,TRBJ1-1,TRBV5-1,CASSLEPPGTEAFF,TGCGCCAGCAGCTTGGAACCTCCGGGCACTGAAGCTTTCTTT
14,NA,NA,TRBJ1-2,TRBV5-4,CASSFWAGPAGYTF,TGTGCCAGCAGCTTCTGGGCGGGCCCGGCGGGCTACACCTTC
16,NA,NA,TRBJ2-3,TRBV4-3,CASSLGGTEYTDTQYF,TGCGCCAGCAGCCTCGGCGGGACGGAATACACAGATACGCAGTATTTT
13,NA,NA,TRBJ2-2,TRBV6-1,CASLGLLSGELFF,TGTGCCAGCCTGGGACTCCTATCCGGGGAGCTGTTTTTT